The sequence of this T cell receptor beta chain was determined in a study of blood T cell repertoires in COVID-19. Study as a whole: Collection of acute and convalescent COVID-19 samples took place in the United States, Italy and Spain. PBMCs, B-cell-depleted T cells, or T cells were the source of the cDNA or gDNA that made up the material.

With respect to this clone: This CDR3 is also generated by other DNA sequences in the sample.

Per the authors' pipeline: Amplified reference gene primers provided the basis for estimating nucleated cell counts. Sequencing was performed with immunoSEQ multiplex PCR; in TCRdb, only in-frame clones are kept and a portion is missing. That table is the source of V, J and clone size, and D and trimming were worked out from the DNA. The table records 39,000 or so clones, 80% to 90% of them present only once. Trimming shortened V by 2 bases and J by 3 bases, and 10 bases separated the two germline ends. Germline V CDR1 and CDR2: SGHAT, FQNNGV. The CDR3 has 14 amino acids. This sequence joins TRBV11-2 and TRBJ1-2; D uncertain. This TCR derives from a woman of 80 years or more with active or convalescent COVID-19. The specimen sequenced was peripheral blood. Written as DNA, the CDR3 is TGTGCCAGCAGCTTATCCGGGATCGACTATGGCTACACCTTC. It is translated as CASSLSGIDYGYTF.